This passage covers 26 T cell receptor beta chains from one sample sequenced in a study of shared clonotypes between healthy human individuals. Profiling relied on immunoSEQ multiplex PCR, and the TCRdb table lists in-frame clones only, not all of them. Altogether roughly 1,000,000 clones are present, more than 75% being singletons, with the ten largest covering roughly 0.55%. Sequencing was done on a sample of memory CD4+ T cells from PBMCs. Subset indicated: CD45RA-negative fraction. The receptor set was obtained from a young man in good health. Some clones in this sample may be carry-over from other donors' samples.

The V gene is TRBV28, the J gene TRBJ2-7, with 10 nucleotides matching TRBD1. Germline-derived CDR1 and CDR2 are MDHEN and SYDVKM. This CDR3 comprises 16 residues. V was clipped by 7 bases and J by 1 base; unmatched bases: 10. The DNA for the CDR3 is TGTGCCAGCACCGGGACAGGGGTCCCCCATTCCTACGAGCAGTACTTC. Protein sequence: CASTGTGVPHSYEQYF.

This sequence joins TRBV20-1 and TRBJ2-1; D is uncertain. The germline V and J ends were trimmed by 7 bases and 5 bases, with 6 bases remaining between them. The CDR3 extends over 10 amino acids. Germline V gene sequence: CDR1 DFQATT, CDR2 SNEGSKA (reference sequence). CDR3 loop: CSVPNNEQFF. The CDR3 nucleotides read TGCAGTGTTCCTAACAATGAGCAGTTCTTC.

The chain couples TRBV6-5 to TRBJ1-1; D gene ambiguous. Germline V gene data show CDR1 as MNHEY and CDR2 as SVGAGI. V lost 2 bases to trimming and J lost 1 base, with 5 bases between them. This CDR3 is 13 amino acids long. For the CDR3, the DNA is TGTGCCAGCAGTTACCGTCAGAACACTGAAGCTTTCTTT. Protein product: CASSYRQNTEAFF.

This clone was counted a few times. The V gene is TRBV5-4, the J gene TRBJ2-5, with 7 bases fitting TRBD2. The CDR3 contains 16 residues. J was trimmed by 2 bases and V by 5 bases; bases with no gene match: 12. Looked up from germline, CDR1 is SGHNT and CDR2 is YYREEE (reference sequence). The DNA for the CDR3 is TGTGCCAGCAGGTCGGGACTAAACCAACTTCAAGAGACCCAGTACTTC. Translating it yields CASRSGLNQLQETQYF.

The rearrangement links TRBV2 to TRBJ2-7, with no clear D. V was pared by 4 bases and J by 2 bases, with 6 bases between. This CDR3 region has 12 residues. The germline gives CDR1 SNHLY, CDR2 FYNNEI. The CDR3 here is CASSVVTYEQYF. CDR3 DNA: TGTGCCAGCAGTGTTGTCACCTACGAGCAGTACTTC.

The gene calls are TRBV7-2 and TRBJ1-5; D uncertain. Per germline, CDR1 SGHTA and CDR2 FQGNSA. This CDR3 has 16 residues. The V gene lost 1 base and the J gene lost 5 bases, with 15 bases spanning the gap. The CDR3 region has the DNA TGTGCCAGCAGCTTAGGGAGTGCGGCACCGTATCAGCCCCAGCATTTT. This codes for CASSLGSAAPYQPQHF.

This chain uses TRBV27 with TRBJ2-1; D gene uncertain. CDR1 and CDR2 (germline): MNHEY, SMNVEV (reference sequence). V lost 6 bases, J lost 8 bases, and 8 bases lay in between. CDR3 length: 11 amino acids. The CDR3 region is CASRIYDEQFF. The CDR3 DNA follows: TGTGCCAGCAGGATATACGATGAGCAGTTCTTC.

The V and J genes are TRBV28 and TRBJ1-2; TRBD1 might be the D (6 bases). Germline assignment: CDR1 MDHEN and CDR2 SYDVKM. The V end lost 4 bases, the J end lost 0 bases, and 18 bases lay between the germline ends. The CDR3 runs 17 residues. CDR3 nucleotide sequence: TGTGCCAGCAGTTCTGGGGGCGGGGTTCAACCTAACTATGGCTACACCTTC. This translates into CASSSGGGVQPNYGYTF.

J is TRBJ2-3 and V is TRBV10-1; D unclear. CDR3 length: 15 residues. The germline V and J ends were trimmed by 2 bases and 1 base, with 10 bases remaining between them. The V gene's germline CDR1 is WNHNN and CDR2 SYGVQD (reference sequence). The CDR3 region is CASSERVFGTDTQYF. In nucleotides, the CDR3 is TGCGCCAGCAGTGAGAGGGTGTTTGGCACAGATACGCAGTATTTT.

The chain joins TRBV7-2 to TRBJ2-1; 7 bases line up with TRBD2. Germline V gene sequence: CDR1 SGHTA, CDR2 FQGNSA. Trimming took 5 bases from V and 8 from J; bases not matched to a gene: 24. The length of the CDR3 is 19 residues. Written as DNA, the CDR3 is TGTGCCAGCAGCGAAAGGAGGGCTCTGACTAGCTCTTCCCACGATGAGCAGTTCTTC. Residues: CASSERRALTSSSHDEQFF.

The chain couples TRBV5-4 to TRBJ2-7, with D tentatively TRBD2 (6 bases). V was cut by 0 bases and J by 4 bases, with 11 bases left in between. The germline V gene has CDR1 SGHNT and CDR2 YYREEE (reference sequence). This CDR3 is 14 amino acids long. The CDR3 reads CASSLGLEGYEQYF. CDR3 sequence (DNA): TGTGCCAGCAGCTTGGGACTAGAGGGATACGAGCAGTACTTC.

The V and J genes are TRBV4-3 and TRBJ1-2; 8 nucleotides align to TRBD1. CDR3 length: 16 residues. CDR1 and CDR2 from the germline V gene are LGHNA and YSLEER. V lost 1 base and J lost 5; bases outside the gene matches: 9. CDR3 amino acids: CASSQGRWTGMYGYTF. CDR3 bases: TGCGCCAGCAGCCAAGGCCGATGGACAGGGATGTATGGCTACACCTTC.

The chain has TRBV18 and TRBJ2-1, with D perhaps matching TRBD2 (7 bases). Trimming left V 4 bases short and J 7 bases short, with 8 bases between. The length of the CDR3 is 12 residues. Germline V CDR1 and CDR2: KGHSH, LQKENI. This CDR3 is CASSQGGNEQFF. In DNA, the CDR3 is TGTGCCAGCTCACAGGGGGGGAATGAGCAGTTCTTC.

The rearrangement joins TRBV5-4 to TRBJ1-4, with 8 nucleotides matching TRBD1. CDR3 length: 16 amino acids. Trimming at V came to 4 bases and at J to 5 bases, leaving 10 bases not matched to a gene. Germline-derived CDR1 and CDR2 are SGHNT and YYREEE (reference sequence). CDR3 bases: TGTGCCAGCAGCCCGGACAGGGCAGAAGGAAATGAAAAACTGTTTTTT. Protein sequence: CASSPDRAEGNEKLFF.

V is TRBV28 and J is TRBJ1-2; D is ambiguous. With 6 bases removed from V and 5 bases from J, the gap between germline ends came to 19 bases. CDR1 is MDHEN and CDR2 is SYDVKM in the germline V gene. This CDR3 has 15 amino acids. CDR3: CASSLEAASAYGYTF. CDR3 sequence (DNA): TGTGCCAGCAGCCTGGAGGCGGCCTCGGCGTATGGCTACACCTTC.

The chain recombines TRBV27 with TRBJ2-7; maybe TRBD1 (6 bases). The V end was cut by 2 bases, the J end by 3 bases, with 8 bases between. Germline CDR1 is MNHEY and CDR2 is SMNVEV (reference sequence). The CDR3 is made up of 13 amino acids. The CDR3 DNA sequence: TGTGCCAGCAGTTTAATACAGGGCTACGAGCAGTACTTC. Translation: CASSLIQGYEQYF.

The CDR3 region has the DNA TGTGCCAGCTCACCGGGCGTAGCGGGAGCGGGAGACATTCAGTACTTC. It translates to CASSPGVAGAGDIQYF. V gene TRBV18 combines with J gene TRBJ2-4; TRBD2 agrees at 9 bases. Germline loops: CDR1 KGHSH, CDR2 LQKENI. The CDR3 covers 16 residues. V dropped 3 bases and J dropped 8; count of bases not matched to a gene: 11.

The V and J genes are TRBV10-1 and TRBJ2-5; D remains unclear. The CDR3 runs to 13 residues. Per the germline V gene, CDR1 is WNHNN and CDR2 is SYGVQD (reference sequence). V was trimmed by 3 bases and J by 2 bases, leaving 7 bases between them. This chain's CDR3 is CASSERPQETQYF. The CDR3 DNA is TGCGCCAGCAGTGAACGGCCACAAGAGACCCAGTACTTC.

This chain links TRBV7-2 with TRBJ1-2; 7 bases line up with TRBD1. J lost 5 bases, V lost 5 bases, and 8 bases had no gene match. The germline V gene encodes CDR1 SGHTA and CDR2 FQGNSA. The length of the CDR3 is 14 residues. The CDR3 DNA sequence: TGTGCCAGCAGCCCCAGGGGGGTCTCTTATGGCTACACCTTC. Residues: CASSPRGVSYGYTF.

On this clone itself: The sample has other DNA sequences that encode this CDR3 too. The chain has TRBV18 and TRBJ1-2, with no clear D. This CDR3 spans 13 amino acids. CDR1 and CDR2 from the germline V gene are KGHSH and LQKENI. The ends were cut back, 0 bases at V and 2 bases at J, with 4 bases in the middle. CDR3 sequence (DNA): TGTGCCAGCTCACCACCGGAGAACTATGGCTACACCTTC. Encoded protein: CASSPPENYGYTF.

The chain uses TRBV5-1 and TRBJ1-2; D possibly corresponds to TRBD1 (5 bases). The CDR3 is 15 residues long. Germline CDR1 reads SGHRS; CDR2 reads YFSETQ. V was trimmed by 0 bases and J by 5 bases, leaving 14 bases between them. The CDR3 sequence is CASSLAPTEEYGYTF. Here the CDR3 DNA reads TGCGCCAGCAGCTTGGCCCCGACAGAAGAATATGGCTACACCTTC.

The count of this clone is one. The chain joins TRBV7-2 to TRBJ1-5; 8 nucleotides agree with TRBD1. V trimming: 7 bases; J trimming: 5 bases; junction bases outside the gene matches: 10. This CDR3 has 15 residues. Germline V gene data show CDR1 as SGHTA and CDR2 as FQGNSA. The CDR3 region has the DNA TGTGCCAGCACCGAGGACAGGGCGGGGGATCAGCCCCAGCATTTT. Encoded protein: CASTEDRAGDQPQHF. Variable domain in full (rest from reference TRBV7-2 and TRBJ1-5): GAGVSQSPSNKVTEKGKDVELRCDPISGHTALYWYRQSLGQGLEFLIYFQGNSAPDKSGLPSDRFSAERTGGSVSTLTIQRTQQEDSAVYLCASTEDRAGDQPQHFGDGTRLSIL.

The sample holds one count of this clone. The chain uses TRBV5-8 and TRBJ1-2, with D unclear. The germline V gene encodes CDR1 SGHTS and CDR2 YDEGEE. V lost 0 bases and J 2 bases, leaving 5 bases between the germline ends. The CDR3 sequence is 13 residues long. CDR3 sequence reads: CASSLDGNYGYTF. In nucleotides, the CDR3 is TGTGCCAGCAGCTTGGACGGAAACTATGGCTACACCTTC.

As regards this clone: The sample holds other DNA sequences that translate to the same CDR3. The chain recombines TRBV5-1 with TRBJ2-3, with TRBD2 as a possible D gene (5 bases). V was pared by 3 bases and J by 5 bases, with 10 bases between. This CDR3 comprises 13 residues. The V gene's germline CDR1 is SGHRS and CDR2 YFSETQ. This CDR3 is CASSSLAGDTQYF. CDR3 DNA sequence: TGCGCCAGCAGCTCTCTAGCAGGAGATACGCAGTATTTT.

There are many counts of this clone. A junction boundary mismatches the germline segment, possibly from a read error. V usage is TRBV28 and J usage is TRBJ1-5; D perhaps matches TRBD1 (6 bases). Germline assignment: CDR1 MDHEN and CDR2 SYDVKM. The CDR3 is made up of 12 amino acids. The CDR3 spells CASSVNRDTQHF. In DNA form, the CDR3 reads TGTGCCAGCAGTGTGAACCGGGACACCCAACATTTT.

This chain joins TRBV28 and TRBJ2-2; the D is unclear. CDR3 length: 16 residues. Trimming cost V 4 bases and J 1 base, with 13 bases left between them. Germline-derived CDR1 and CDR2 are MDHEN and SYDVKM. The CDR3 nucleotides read TGTGCCAGCAGTTACCTACGGAGCCAGAACACCGGGGAGCTGTTTTTT. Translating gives CASSYLRSQNTGELFF.